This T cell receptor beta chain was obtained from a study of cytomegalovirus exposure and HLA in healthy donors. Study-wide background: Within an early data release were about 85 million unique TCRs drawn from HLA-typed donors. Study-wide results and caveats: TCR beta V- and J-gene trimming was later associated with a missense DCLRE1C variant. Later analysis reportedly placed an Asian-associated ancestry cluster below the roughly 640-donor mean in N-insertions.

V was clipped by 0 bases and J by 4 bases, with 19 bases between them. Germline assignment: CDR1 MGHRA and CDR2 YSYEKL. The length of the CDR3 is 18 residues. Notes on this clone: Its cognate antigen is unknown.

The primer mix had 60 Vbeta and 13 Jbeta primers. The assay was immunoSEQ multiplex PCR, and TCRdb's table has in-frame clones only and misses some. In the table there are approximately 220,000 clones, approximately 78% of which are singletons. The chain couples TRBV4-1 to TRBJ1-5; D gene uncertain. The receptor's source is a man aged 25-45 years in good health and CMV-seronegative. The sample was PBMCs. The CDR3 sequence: CASSQDGFRRALNQPQHF. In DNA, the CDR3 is TGCGCCAGCAGCCAAGATGGGTTTCGGCGAGCGCTGAATCAGCCCCAGCATTTT.